This T cell receptor (beta chain) is from a study of T cell responses to AZD1222 COVID-19 vaccine. The germline CDR1 and CDR2 sequences are LGHDT and YNNKEL (reference sequence). The CDR3 totals 16 residues. Trimming pared 0 bases from V and 0 bases from J, leaving 11 bases between. The repertoire was sequenced with immunoSEQ multiplex PCR; TCRdb's copy has only in-frame clones and lacks some. This table holds about 120,000 clones, approximately 88% found once. This clone was seen only a few times. Its antigen remains unidentified. Study-level points and caveats: White British donors predominated, females outnumbered males, and clonal diversity was possibly underestimated.

The TCR comes from an adult in good health. The chain couples TRBV3-1 (or the pseudogene TRBV3-2) to TRBJ1-2; D may be TRBD1 (5 bases). Sequenced material: peripheral blood, taken on day 0 of AZD1222 vaccination. As DNA, the CDR3 is TGTGCCAGCAGCCAAGATCGGGGCTGGCCTAACTATGGCTACACCTTC. This codes for CASSQDRGWPNYGYTF.